This TCR beta chain comes out of a study of cytomegalovirus exposure and HLA in healthy donors. Germline CDR1 LGHNA, CDR2 YNFKEQ. V was clipped by 0 bases and J by 2 bases; unmatched bases: 4. The CDR3 sequence is 16 residues long. The PCR contained 60 Vbeta and 13 Jbeta primers. The data were produced by immunoSEQ multiplex PCR, yet TCRdb's version contains in-frame clones alone and is incomplete. The top ten clones hold around 0.45% of a sample with around 230,000 clones, roughly 73% of them seen once. This rearrangement joins TRBV4-2 to TRBJ2-7, with 10 bases fitting TRBD2. The receptor was isolated from a boy between 10 and 17 years old in good health and CMV-seronegative. Sequencing used PBMCs. CDR3 in DNA: TGTGCCAGCAGCCAAGAACCTAGCGGGAGTCCCTACGAGCAGTACTTC. Its protein product is CASSQEPSGSPYEQYF.